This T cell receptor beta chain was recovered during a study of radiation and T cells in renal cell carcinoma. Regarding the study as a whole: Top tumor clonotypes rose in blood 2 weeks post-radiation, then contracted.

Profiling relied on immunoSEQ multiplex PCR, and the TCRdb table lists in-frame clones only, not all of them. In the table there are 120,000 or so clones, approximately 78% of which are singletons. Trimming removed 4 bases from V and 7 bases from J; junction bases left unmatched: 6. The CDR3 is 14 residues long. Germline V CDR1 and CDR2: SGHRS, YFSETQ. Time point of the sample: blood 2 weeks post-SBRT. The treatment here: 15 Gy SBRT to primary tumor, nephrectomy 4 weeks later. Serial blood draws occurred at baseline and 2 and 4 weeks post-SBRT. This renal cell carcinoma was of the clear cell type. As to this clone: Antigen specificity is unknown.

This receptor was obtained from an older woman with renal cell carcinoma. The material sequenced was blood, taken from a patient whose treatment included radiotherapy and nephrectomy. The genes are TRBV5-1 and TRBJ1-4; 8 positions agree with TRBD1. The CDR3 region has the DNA TGCGCCAGCAGCGAAGGACAGGGCCTTGAAAAACTGTTTTTT. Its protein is CASSEGQGLEKLFF. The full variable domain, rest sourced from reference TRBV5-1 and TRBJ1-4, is KAGVTQTPRYLIKTRGQQVTLSCSPISGHRSVSWYQQTPGQGLQFLFEYFSETQRNKGNFPGRFSGRQFSNSRSEMNVSTLELGDSALYLCASSEGQGLEKLFFGSGTQLSVL.